This T cell receptor beta chain was retrieved from a study of OX40 agonist ivuxolimab in advanced cancers. Across the whole study: Intravenous ivuxolimab was administered to patients every 2 weeks at 0.01 to 10 mg/kg.

Broader study findings: At 0.1-3.0 mg/kg, partial responders had clonal expansion among the lowest observed.

V lost 4 bases and J 2 bases, leaving 9 bases between the germline ends. CDR1 is LNHDA and CDR2 is SQIVND in the germline V gene (reference sequence). This CDR3 has 13 amino acids. Libraries were prepared by immunoSEQ multiplex PCR; TCRdb keeps only in-frame clonotypes and omits some of them. The sample lists 45,000 to 60,000 clones, roughly three quarters occurring once. People who had autoimmune disease history or systemic immunosuppression were excluded. Turning to this clone: Its matching antigen is unknown.

Sequencing used CD4+ or CD8+ T cells sorted from blood, obtained in a trial of the OX40 agonist ivuxolimab. This clonotype was obtained from an adult with an advanced solid tumor such as melanoma, head and neck, liver or kidney cancer. The chain uses TRBV19 and TRBJ2-7; D uncertain. This chain's CDR3 is CASSKPPAYEQYF. The CDR3 region has the DNA TGTGCCAGTAGTAAGCCTCCTGCCTACGAGCAGTACTTC.